A few counts support the clone carrying this TCR beta chain. Its cognate antigen is unknown. The sample originates from a study of T cell responses to AZD1222 COVID-19 vaccine. Using immunoSEQ multiplex PCR, the repertoire was profiled, and TCRdb retains in-frame clones only, with some absent. Found here are roughly 58,000 clones, approximately 85% of them singletons; the top ten hold roughly a fifth. V shed 6 bases and J 6 bases; nucleotides not matched to a gene: 7. Germline CDR1 LNHDA, CDR2 SQIVND (reference sequence). The CDR3 spans 14 residues. Overall study results and limits: Donors were largely white British and mainly female; clonal diversity was possibly underestimated. Across spike, vaccine-associated CD4 TCRs were found, dominant at 160-218 and 743-854. Two AZD1222 doses significantly raised spike-specific TCR breadth and depth over controls.

The sequence came from an adult in good health. The specimen was peripheral blood, collected on day 0 of MenACWY control vaccination. The chain employs TRBV19 and TRBJ1-5, with 8 positions matching TRBD1. As DNA, the CDR3 is TGTGCCAGTAGCACTACAGGGGGAGGTCAGCCCCAGCATTTT. Encoded protein: CASSTTGGGQPQHF.